This T cell receptor beta chain was observed in a study of identical twins. General observations from the study: Models came in too low on out-of-frame TCR alpha sharing in monozygotic twins.

TCRdb fed the 5' RACE reads into MiXCR, producing one record per CDR3 protein. The data show fewer than 500,000 distinct CDR3 sequences, with 20% to 25% seen just once and about 2.9% held by the top ten. As regards this clonotype: The antigen remains undetermined.

The same sample was also used in a study of T cells expressing NK-cell markers.

The clonotype comes from a woman under 30 in good health. Material for sequencing was CD4+ T cells sorted from blood.

The CDR3 spells CASSPPTGGRTGELFF. Here the CDR3 DNA reads TGTGCCAGCAGTCCCCCGACAGGGGGCAGGACCGGGGAGCTGTTTTTT. The chain couples TRBV5-6 to TRBJ2-2; TRBD1 aligns across 10 bases. Germline assignment: CDR1 SGHDT and CDR2 YYEEEE. The CDR3 has 16 residues. Losses at the gene ends were 5 bases for V and 5 bases for J; bases not matched to a gene: 9. Together with reference TRBV5-6 and TRBJ2-2, the CDR3 gives the full variable domain: DAGVTQSPTHLIKTRGQQVTLRCSPKSGHDTVSWYQQALGQGPQFIFQYYEEEERQRGNFPDRFSGHQFPNYSSELNVNALLLGDSALYLCASSPPTGGRTGELFFGEGSRLTVL.